The next 11 T cell receptor beta chains were all read from a single sample in a study of T cells in Graves' hyperthyroidism and ophthalmopathy (dated by TCRdb to about 2019). The protocol used for the library was multiplex PCR. The sequencing machine was an Illumina HiSeq 2000. TCR beta CDR3 regions were amplified from RNA transcripts. For the first round of RT-PCR on the TCR CDR3, the HTBI primer set was used together with the Qiagen OneStep RT-PCR kit. The public reads were run again by TCRdb, first through fastp at Q25 and then through MiXCR, and only productive beta chains were kept. Rows merge per CDR3 protein into single entries with the most common DNA and genes. Counted in this sample were about 130,000 distinct CDR3 sequences; roughly a fifth of them appeared once. The ten top clones hold roughly 71% of the sample. Sequencing was performed on blood. These receptors were collected from a woman in her forties or fifties with Graves' hyperthyroidism that later progressed to Graves' ophthalmopathy.

In this sample, this clonotype turned up many times. J is TRBJ2-7 and V is TRBV7-9; possibly TRBD1 for D (5 bases). The CDR3 length is 14 residues. The V gene's germline CDR1 is SEHNR and CDR2 FQNEAQ (reference sequence). Trimming took 1 base from V and 1 from J, leaving 8 bases between them. The CDR3 DNA is TGTGCCAGCAGCTTAGATCAGGGATCCTACGAGCAGTACTTC. This translates into CASSLDQGSYEQYF.

The chain recombines TRBV28 with TRBJ2-7, with D unresolved. The CDR3 sequence is 12 residues long. Trimming took 0 bases from V and 4 from J, leaving 4 bases between them. Germline V gives CDR1 MDHEN, CDR2 SYDVKM. The CDR3 sequence is CASSLWGYEQYF. CDR3 coding DNA: TGTGCCAGCAGTTTATGGGGGTACGAGCAGTACTTC. Supplemented by reference TRBV28 and TRBJ2-7, the full variable domain reads DVKVTQSSRYLVKRTGEKVFLECVQDMDHENMFWYRQDPGLGLRLIYFSYDVKMKEKGDIPEGYSVSREKKERFSLILESASTNQTSMYLCASSLWGYEQYFGPGTRLTVT.

This clonotype was seen at least ten times. With a much larger clone just one base away, this may be a read error. V is TRBV7-9 and J is TRBJ2-5; the D is unclear. Trimming stripped 5 bases from V and 3 bases from J, with 4 bases between. CDR1 is SEHNR and CDR2 is FQNEAQ in the germline V gene (reference sequence). This CDR3 spans 11 amino acids. The CDR3 spells CASSQEETQYF. The CDR3 DNA is TGTGCCAGCAGCCAAGAAGAGACCCAGTACTTC.

The chain uses TRBV19 and TRBJ2-4, with 7 bases matching TRBD2. Germline V lookup: CDR1 LNHDA, CDR2 SQIVND (reference sequence). This CDR3 is built from 16 residues. J was trimmed by 2 bases and V by 4 bases; bases with no gene match: 8. This CDR3 is CASSTSGMGSKNIQYF. The CDR3 nucleotides read TGTGCCAGTAGTACCAGCGGGATGGGGTCCAAAAACATTCAGTACTTC.

The rearrangement uses TRBV12-3 or TRBV12-4 and TRBJ2-7; D is unclear. CDR3 length: 13 residues. The ends were cut back, 3 bases at V and 3 bases at J, with 9 bases in the middle. The CDR3: CASSFNRLYEQYF. The CDR3 nucleotides read TGTGCCAGCAGTTTCAACAGACTCTACGAGCAGTACTTC.

This clonotype was counted ten times or more. V usage is TRBV28 and J usage is TRBJ1-5, with a tentative D call TRBD1 (6 bases). The CDR3 spans 13 residues. Trimming took off 7 bases at V and 10 bases at J, with 17 bases between the two ends. From germline, CDR1 is MDHEN and CDR2 SYDVKM. Here the CDR3 DNA reads TGTGCCAGCATCCCCGACAGGTCTAGCCCCCAGCATTTT. Translation gives CASIPDRSSPQHF.

The chain couples TRBV12-3 or TRBV12-4 to TRBJ2-5; D could derive from TRBD1 or TRBD2 (7 bases each). Trimming removed 3 bases from V and 2 bases from J, with 13 bases in between. The length of the CDR3 is 15 residues. The CDR3 DNA sequence: TGTGCCAGCAGTTTGACAGGGAGGGATCAAGAGACCCAGTACTTC. Translating it yields CASSLTGRDQETQYF.

This clonotype was counted a few times. The chain links TRBV20-1 to TRBJ2-3; TRBD2 agrees at 7 bases. The V gene end was trimmed by 2 bases and the J gene end by 4 bases; junction bases not matched to a gene: 9. Germline V gene sequence: CDR1 DFQATT, CDR2 SNEGSKA (reference sequence). This CDR3 is 15 amino acids long. The CDR3 DNA reads TGCAGTGCTAGATCAGGGAGGGCCTGGGCAGATACGCAGTATTTT. Protein: CSARSGRAWADTQYF.

This clonotype was seen just once. V is TRBV25-1 and J is TRBJ2-7; D could derive from TRBD1 or TRBD2 (6 bases each). CDR1 is MGHDK and CDR2 is SYGVNS in the germline V gene. V dropped 5 bases and J dropped 7 bases, with 15 bases sitting between them. The CDR3 contains 13 residues. DNA of the CDR3: TGTGCCAGCAGTACGTTGGGGGGCGGGGAGCAGTACTTC. Protein product: CASSTLGGGEQYF.

The V call is TRBV2, the J call TRBJ2-7; tentatively, D is TRBD1 (6 bases). Germline values: CDR1 SNHLY, CDR2 FYNNEI. The germline V and J ends were trimmed by 8 bases and 2 bases, with 13 bases remaining between them. The CDR3 is 13 amino acids. CDR3 bases: TGTGCCAGCGTCGCGAACAGGGCCTACGAGCAGTACTTC. Translating it yields CASVANRAYEQYF.

In its sample, this clonotype was seen many times. The rearrangement uses TRBV3-1 and TRBJ2-5; 10 bases fit TRBD1. The CDR3 loop spans 16 amino acids. Germline V gene data show CDR1 as LGHDT and CDR2 as YNNKEL (reference sequence). V shed 4 bases and J 5 bases; nucleotides not matched to a gene: 10. The CDR3 here is CASSLVGQGVFETQYF. CDR3 DNA sequence: TGTGCCAGCAGCCTCGTCGGACAGGGGGTGTTCGAGACCCAGTACTTC.